These 12 T cell receptor beta chains came from one sample sequenced in a study of blood T cell repertoires in COVID-19. The method was immunoSEQ multiplex PCR; TCRdb's version includes in-frame clones alone and lacks a portion of them. The data hold roughly 420,000 clones, with 88% observed a single time. Sequenced: PBMCs or T cells enriched from blood (not recorded which). These receptors were collected from a woman in her thirties with acute COVID-19.

The chain couples TRBV4-3 to TRBJ1-2; TRBD1 matches 10 bases. V trimming: 1 base; J trimming: 4 bases; junction bases outside the gene matches: 9. The germline CDR1 and CDR2 sequences are LGHNA and YSLEER. The CDR3 is 17 amino acids. The CDR3 nucleotides read TGCGCCAGCAGCCAAGGCCCCGGGACAGGGGAAGTCTATGGCTACACCTTC. The encoded protein is CASSQGPGTGEVYGYTF.

The V gene is TRBV24-1, the J gene TRBJ2-1, with a possible D match to TRBD1 (5 bases). The V gene's germline CDR1 is KGHDR and CDR2 SFDVKD. Between the trimmed V and J ends, which lost 5 bases and 5 bases, there was a span of 12 bases. The CDR3 runs to 14 residues. Written as DNA, the CDR3 is TGTGCCACCAGTGCCTCATGGGGCGACAATGAGCAGTTCTTC. This encodes CATSASWGDNEQFF.

The chain uses TRBV29-1 and TRBJ1-1; D ambiguous. The CDR3 length is 16 residues. Between the trimmed V and J ends, which lost 2 bases and 1 base, there was a span of 17 bases. Germline CDR1 and CDR2: SQVTM and ANQGSEA. The CDR3 bases are TGCAGCGTTGAAAGCGGGTACCACAGACAGAACACTGAAGCTTTCTTT. Amino acids: CSVESGYHRQNTEAFF.

The chain recombines TRBV7-8 with TRBJ2-5; D is unclear. V was cut by 1 base and J by 5 bases, with 8 bases left in between. CDR3 length equals 13 residues. Germline CDR1 and CDR2: SGHVS and FQNEAQ. Here the CDR3 reads CASSLGGGETQYF. As DNA, the CDR3 is TGTGCCAGCAGCTTAGGCGGTGGGGAGACCCAGTACTTC.

The J gene is TRBJ1-6, the V gene TRBV9; TRBD1 aligns across 8 bases. The CDR3 contains 16 residues. V was clipped by 0 bases and J by 6 bases; unmatched bases: 5. The V gene's germline CDR1 is SGDLS and CDR2 YYNGEE. The CDR3 region is CASSVGQGAGNSPLHF. CDR3 bases: TGTGCCAGCAGCGTAGGGCAGGGGGCTGGTAATTCACCCCTCCACTTT.

The chain uses TRBV2 and TRBJ1-5; the D is unclear. This CDR3 has 15 residues. CDR1 and CDR2 from the germline V gene are SNHLY and FYNNEI. Trimming shortened V by 9 bases and J by 0 bases, and 15 bases separated the two germline ends. The CDR3 nucleotides are TGTGCCAGGGGAAGAGACGGGAGTAGCAATCAGCCCCAGCATTTT. It is translated as CARGRDGSSNQPQHF.

The DNA for the CDR3 is TGCAGCCGGGAGGGTGGAAACACCATATATTTT. Protein product: CSREGGNTIYF. The J gene is TRBJ1-3, the V gene TRBV20-1; D remains ambiguous. CDR3 length: 11 residues. From germline, CDR1 is DFQATT and CDR2 SNEGSKA (reference sequence).

CDR3 nucleotides: TGTGCCAGTAGTTTGGGCTATTCAGGCCAGCCCCAGCATTTT. Amino acids: CASSLGYSGQPQHF. The genes are TRBV19 and TRBJ1-5; no clear D gene. Germline V lookup: CDR1 LNHDA, CDR2 SQIVND (reference sequence). Trimming took off 5 bases at V and 7 bases at J, with 15 bases between the two ends. The CDR3 consists of 14 residues.

The chain has TRBV2 and TRBJ2-7; 8 bases map to TRBD2. The CDR3 has 13 residues. V shed 8 bases, J shed 4 bases, and the junction held 7 bases outside the gene matches. CDR1 SNHLY and CDR2 FYNNEI come from the germline V gene. CDR3 protein: CASGWTSQYEQYF. DNA for the CDR3: TGTGCCAGCGGATGGACTAGCCAGTACGAGCAGTACTTC.

The gene calls are TRBV7-2 and TRBJ2-5; D might be TRBD1 (6 bases). Germline V gene lookup returns CDR1 SGHTA and CDR2 FQGNSA. The CDR3 extends over 12 amino acids. Trimming took off 5 bases at V and 8 bases at J, with 12 bases between the two ends. The CDR3 DNA reads as TGTGCCAGCAGCGCAGGGGTAAGAACCCAGTACTTC. It codes for CASSAGVRTQYF.

The chain recombines TRBV3-1 (or the pseudogene TRBV3-2) with TRBJ2-2, with 9 bases matching TRBD2. In germline, CDR1 is LGHDT, CDR2 YNNKEL (reference sequence). The CDR3 spans 16 residues. V lost 4 bases, J lost 4 bases, and 7 bases stayed unmatched. The CDR3: CASSRFQRGVTGELFF. The CDR3 nucleotides read TGTGCCAGCAGCCGATTCCAGCGGGGGGTCACCGGGGAGCTGTTTTTT.

The chain employs TRBV4-1 and TRBJ1-2, with D uncertain. Germline V gene sequence: CDR1 MGHRA, CDR2 YSYEKL. V shed 4 bases and J shed 4 bases, with 10 bases lying between them. The CDR3 sequence is 13 residues long. DNA for the CDR3: TGCGCCAGCAGCCGCGAGGTTAGCTATGGCTACACCTTC. It specifies CASSREVSYGYTF.